Sequencing of this TCR beta chain was carried out in a study of blood T cell repertoires in COVID-19. CDR1 is SGHAT and CDR2 is FQNNGV in the germline V gene. The V and J ends lost 8 bases and 4 bases, in that order; junction bases with no gene match: 13. This CDR3 region has 18 residues. Clones were sequenced by immunoSEQ multiplex PCR, and TCRdb holds only the in-frame ones, with some missing. The table includes some 25,000 clones, 82% detected once. This receptor was taken from a human donor in a cohort sampled during active COVID-19. Sequenced sample: peripheral blood. The chain employs TRBV11-2 and TRBJ2-6; 11 bases line up with TRBD1. DNA for the CDR3: TGTGCCAGCGATACCGGGACAGGGGGGTTGGGCGGGGCCAACGTCCTGACTTTC. This gives the protein CASDTGTGGLGGANVLTF. The complete variable domain, with remaining parts taken from reference TRBV11-2 and TRBJ2-6, reads EAGVAQSPRYKIIEKRQSVAFWCNPISGHATLYWYQQILGQGPKLLIQFQNNGVVDDSQLPKDRFSAERLKGVDSTLKIQPAKLEDSAVYLCASDTGTGGLGGANVLTFGAGSRLTVL.